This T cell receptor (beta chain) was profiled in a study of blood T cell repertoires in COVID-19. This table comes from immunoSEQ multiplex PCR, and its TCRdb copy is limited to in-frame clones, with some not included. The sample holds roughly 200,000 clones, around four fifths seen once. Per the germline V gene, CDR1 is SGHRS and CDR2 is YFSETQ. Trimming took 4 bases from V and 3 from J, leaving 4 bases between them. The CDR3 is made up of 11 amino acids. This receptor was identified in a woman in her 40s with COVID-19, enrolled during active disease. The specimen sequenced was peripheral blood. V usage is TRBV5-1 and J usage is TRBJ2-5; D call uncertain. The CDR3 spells CASSPEETQYF. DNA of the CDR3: TGCGCCAGCAGCCCAGAAGAGACCCAGTACTTC.